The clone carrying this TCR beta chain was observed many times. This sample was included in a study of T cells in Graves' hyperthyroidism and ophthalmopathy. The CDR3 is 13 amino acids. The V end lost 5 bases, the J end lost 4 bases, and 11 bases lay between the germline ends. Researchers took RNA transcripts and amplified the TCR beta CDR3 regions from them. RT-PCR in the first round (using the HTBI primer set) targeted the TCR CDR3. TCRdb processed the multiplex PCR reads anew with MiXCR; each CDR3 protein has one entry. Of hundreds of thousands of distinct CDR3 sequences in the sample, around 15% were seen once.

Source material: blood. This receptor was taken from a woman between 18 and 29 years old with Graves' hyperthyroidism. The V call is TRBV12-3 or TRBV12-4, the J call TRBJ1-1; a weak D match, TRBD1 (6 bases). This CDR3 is CASSLQQGTEAFF. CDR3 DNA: TGTGCCAGCAGTCTCCAACAGGGCACTGAAGCTTTCTTT.